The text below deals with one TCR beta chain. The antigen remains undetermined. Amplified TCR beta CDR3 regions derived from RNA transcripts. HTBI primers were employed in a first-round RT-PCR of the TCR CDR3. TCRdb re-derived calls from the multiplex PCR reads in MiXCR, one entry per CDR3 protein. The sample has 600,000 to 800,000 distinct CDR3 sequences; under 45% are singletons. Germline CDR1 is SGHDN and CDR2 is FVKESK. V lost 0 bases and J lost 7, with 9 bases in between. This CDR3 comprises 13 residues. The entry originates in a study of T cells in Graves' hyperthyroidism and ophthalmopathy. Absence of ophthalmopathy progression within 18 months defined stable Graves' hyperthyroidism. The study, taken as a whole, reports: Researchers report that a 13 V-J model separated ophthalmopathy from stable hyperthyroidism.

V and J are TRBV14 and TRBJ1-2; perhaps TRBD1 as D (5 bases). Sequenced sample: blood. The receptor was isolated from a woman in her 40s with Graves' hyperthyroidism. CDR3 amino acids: CASSQERGTGYTF. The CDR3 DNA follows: TGTGCCAGCAGCCAAGAGAGGGGAACTGGCTACACCTTC.